The present T cell receptor beta chain was sequenced within a study of CD8 T cells in Susac syndrome. Study overall: Patients with Susac syndrome, at blood draw, were therapy-naive, on corticosteroids, or on intravenous immunoglobulin alone. Study findings and constraints: Clonal expansion was missing from Susac syndrome CD4+ T cell repertoires.

This CDR3 spans 16 amino acids. V lost 8 bases to trimming and J lost 3 bases, with 22 bases between them. The V gene's germline CDR1 is MNHEY and CDR2 SMNVEV (reference sequence). Random hexamers primed reverse transcription of 0.5 to 1 ug RNA. TCRdb independently ran MiXCR on the immunoSEQ multiplex PCR reads; one entry per CDR3 protein. Here the sample spans under 250,000 distinct CDR3 sequences, 94% being singletons. Notes on this clonotype: The antigen is not known.

Sequencing used CD4+ T cells from PBMCs. The chain recombines TRBV27 with TRBJ1-1; D call uncertain. This TCR came from a human donor with Susac syndrome. As DNA, the CDR3 is TGTGCCAGCCGGAGAGGTCCCCCTCAACGTGACACTGAAGCTTTCTTT. Translating it yields CASRRGPPQRDTEAFF.